This TCR beta chain was recovered during a study of blood T cell repertoires in COVID-19. The protocol was immunoSEQ multiplex PCR, while the TCRdb copy is restricted to in-frame clones and leaves out a portion. This table holds about 99,000 clones, roughly 84% found once. CDR3 length equals 15 residues. CDR1 and CDR2 (germline): SNHLY, FYNNEI. V lost 4 bases to trimming and J lost 0 bases; unmatched junction nucleotides: 5. The material sequenced was peripheral blood. V gene TRBV2 combines with J gene TRBJ1-1; 7 bases align to TRBD1. This receptor was identified in a man between 70 and 80 years old with active or convalescent COVID-19. CDR3 sequence (DNA): TGTGCCAGCAGTGCCACAGGGGACCTGAACACTGAAGCTTTCTTT. Translation: CASSATGDLNTEAFF. The whole variable domain, filled in from reference TRBV2 and TRBJ1-1, reads EPEVTQTPSHQVTQMGQEVILRCVPISNHLYFYWYRQILGQKVEFLVSFYNNEISEKSEIFDDQFSVERPDGSNFTLKIRSTKLEDSAMYFCASSATGDLNTEAFFGQGTRLTVV.